Sequencing of this TCR beta chain was carried out in a study of T cells in women clearing cervical HPV infection. On this clone: The read ends 3 residues shy of where the CDR3 ends; the end is completed using the germline J gene.

Sequencing was performed with immunoSEQ multiplex PCR; in TCRdb, only in-frame clones are kept and a portion is missing. The sample's table shows around 39,000 clones. V was shortened by 4 bases and J by 2 bases, with 24 bases between the two germline ends. This CDR3 contains 18 residues. Germline V gene lookup returns CDR1 MDHEN and CDR2 SYDVKM. The V call is TRBV28, the J call TRBJ2-7, with D perhaps TRBD1 (5 bases). The sequence derives from a woman aged 18 to 75 with a cervical HPV16 infection that either progressed to CIN3+ or cleared (not recorded which). The sequencing sample was made of blood buffy coat. The sequenced CDR3 bases are TGTGCCAGCAGTTCCTCCCCGTCGTTGGGGCGGAAACCCTACGAG. It is translated as CASSSSPSLGRKPYE. The CDR3, in full, reads CASSSSPSLGRKPYEQYF.